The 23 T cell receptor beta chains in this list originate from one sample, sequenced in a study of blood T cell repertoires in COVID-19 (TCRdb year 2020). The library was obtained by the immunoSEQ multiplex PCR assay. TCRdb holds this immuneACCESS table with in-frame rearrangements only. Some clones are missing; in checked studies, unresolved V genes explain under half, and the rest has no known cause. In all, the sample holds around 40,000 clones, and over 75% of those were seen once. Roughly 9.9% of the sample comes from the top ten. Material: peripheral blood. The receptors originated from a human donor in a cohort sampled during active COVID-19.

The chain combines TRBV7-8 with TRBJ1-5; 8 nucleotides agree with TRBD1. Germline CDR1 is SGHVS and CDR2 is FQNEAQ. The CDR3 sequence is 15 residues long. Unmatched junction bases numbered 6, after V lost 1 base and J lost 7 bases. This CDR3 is CASSLEDRGWQPQHF. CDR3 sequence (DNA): TGTGCCAGCAGCTTAGAAGACAGGGGTTGGCAGCCCCAGCATTTT.

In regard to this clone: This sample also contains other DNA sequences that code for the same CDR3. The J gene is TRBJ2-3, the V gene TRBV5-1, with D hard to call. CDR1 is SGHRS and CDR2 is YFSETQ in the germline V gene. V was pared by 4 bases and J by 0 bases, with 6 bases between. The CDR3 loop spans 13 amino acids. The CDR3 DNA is TGCGCCAGCAGCGTCACTAGCACAGATACGCAGTATTTT. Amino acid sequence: CASSVTSTDTQYF.

The CDR3 coding sequence is TGTGCCAGCAGTGAAAACCAGGACAGAGAGCAGTACTTC. Protein product: CASSENQDREQYF. J is TRBJ2-7 and V is TRBV6-1, with D possibly TRBD1 on 6 matching bases. Germline V gene sequence: CDR1 MNHNS, CDR2 SASEGT. V lost 2 bases and J lost 7, with 12 bases in between. The CDR3 covers 13 residues.

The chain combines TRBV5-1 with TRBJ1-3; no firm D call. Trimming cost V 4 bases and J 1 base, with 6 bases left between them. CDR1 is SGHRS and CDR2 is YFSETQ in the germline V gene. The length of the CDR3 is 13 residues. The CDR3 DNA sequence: TGCGCCAGCAGCCCGGGGTCTGGAAACACCATATATTTT. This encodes CASSPGSGNTIYF.

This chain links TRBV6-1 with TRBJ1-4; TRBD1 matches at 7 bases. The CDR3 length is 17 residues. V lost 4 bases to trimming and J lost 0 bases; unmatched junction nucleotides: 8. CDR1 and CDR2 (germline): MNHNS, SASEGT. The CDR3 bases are TGTGCCAGCAGTGCGAGGGGGCTATGGGCAACTAATGAAAAACTGTTTTTT. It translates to CASSARGLWATNEKLFF.

CDR3 loop: CASSQVAGSSYNEQFF. The DNA of the CDR3 is TGCGCCAGCAGCCAAGTCGCGGGGAGCTCCTACAATGAGCAGTTCTTC. J is TRBJ2-1 and V is TRBV4-1, with TRBD2 as a possible D gene (6 bases). V gave up 1 base and J gave up 0 bases, with 10 bases separating them. The CDR3 contains 16 residues. Germline CDR1 is MGHRA and CDR2 is YSYEKL.

CDR3: CASSVQLAQETQYF. DNA for the CDR3: TGTGCCAGCAGTGTACAACTAGCCCAAGAGACCCAGTACTTC. The J gene is TRBJ2-5, the V gene TRBV2; D is perhaps TRBD2 (6 bases). V was cut by 4 bases and J by 1 base, with 10 bases left in between. Germline values: CDR1 SNHLY, CDR2 FYNNEI. The length of the CDR3 is 14 residues.

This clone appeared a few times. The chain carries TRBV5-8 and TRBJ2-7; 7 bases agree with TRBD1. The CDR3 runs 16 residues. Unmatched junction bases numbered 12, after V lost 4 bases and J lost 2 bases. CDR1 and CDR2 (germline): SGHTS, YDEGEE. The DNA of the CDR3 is TGTGCCAGCAGCCCCGGGACAGTCCTAGACCCCTACGAGCAGTACTTC. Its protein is CASSPGTVLDPYEQYF.

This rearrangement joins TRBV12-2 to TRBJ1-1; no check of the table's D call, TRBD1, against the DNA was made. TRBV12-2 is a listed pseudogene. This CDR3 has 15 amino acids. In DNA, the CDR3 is TGTGCAAGTCGCTTTTTGACAGGGCCGAACACTGAAGCTTTCTTT. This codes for CASRFLTGPNTEAFF.

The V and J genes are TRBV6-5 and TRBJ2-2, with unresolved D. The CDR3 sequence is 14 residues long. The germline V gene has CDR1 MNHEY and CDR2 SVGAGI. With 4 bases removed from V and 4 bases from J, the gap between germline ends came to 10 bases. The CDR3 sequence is CASSFRTRTGELFF. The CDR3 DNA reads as TGTGCCAGCAGTTTCCGTACGCGCACCGGGGAGCTGTTTTTT.

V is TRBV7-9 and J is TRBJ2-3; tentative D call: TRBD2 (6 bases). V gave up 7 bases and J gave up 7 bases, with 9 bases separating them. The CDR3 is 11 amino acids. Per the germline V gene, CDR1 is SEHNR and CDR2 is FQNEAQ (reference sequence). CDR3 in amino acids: CASNGRYTQYF. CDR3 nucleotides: TGTGCCAGCAACGGGAGATATACGCAGTATTTT.

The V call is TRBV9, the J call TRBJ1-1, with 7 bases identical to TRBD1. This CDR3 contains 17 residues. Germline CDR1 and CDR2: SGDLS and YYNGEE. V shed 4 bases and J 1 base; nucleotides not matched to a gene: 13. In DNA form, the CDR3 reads TGTGCCAGCAGCAGGGGACAGTTGTACACCCAGAACACTGAAGCTTTCTTT. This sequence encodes CASSRGQLYTQNTEAFF.

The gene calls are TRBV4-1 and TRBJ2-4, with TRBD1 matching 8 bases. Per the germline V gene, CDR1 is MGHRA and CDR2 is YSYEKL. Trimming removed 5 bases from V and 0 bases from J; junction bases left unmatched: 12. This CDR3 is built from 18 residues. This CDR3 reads CASSDPFTQGAAKNIQYF. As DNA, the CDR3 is TGCGCCAGCAGCGACCCTTTTACTCAGGGGGCAGCCAAAAACATTCAGTACTTC.

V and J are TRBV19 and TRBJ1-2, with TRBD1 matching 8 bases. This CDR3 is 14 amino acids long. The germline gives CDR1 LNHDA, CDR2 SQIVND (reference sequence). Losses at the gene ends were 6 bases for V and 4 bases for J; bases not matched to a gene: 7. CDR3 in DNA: TGTGCCAGTAGGGTGGCAGGGGGCACCTATGGCTACACCTTC. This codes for CASRVAGGTYGYTF.

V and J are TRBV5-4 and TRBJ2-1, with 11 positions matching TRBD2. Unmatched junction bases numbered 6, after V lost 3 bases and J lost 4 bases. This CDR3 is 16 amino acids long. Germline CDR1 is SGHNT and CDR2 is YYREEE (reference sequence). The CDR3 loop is CASSSPTSGAYNEQFF. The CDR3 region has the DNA TGTGCCAGCAGCTCCCCGACTAGCGGGGCGTACAATGAGCAGTTCTTC.

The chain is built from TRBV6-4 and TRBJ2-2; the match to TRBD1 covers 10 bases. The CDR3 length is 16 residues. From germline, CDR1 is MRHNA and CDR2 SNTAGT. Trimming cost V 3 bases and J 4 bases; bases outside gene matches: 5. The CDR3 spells CASSDSRQGATGELFF. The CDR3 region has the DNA TGTGCCAGCAGTGATTCTCGACAGGGGGCCACCGGGGAGCTGTTTTTT.

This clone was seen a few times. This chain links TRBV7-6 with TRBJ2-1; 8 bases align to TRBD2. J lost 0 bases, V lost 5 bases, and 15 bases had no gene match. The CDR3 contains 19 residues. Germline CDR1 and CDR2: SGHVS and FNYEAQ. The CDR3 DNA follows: TGTGCCAGCAGCCGGGGGGGTAGCCAGCTCCTGAGCTCCTACAATGAGCAGTTCTTC. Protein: CASSRGGSQLLSSYNEQFF. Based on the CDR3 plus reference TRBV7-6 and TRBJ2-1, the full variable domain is GAGVSQSPRYKVTKRGQDVALRCDPISGHVSLYWYRQALGQGPEFLTYFNYEAQQDKSGLPNDRFSAERPEGSISTLTIQRTEQRDSAMYRCASSRGGSQLLSSYNEQFFGPGTRLTVL.

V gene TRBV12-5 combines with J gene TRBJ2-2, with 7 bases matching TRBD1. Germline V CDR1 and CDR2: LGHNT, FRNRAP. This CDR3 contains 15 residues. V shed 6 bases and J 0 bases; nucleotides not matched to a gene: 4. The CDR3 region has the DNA TGTGCTAGTGGAACCGGACAGGCGAACACCGGGGAGCTGTTTTTT. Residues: CASGTGQANTGELFF.

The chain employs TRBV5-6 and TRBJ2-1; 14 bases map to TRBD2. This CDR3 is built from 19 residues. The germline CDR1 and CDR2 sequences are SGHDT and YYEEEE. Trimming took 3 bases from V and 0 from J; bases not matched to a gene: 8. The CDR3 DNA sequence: TGTGCCAGCAGCTCAAAGGGACTAGCGGGAGCGCTCTCCTACAATGAGCAGTTCTTC. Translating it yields CASSSKGLAGALSYNEQFF.

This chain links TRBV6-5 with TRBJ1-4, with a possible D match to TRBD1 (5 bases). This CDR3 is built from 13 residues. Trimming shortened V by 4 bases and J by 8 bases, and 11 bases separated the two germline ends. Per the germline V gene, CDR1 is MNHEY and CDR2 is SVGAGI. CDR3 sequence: CASSSRRGEKLFF. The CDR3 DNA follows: TGTGCCAGCAGTTCCCGGAGGGGCGAAAAACTGTTTTTT.

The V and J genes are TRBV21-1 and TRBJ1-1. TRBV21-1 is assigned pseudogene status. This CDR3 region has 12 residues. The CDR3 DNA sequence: TGTGCCAGCAGCCAAGGGAGGGCTGAAGCTTTCTTT. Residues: CASSQGRAEAFF.

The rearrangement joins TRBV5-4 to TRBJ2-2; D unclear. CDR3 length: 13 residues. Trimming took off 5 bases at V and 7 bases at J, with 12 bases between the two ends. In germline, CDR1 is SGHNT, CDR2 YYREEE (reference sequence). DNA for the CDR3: TGTGCCAGCAGAGTGGGCCAGGACGGGGAGCTGTTTTTT. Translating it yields CASRVGQDGELFF.

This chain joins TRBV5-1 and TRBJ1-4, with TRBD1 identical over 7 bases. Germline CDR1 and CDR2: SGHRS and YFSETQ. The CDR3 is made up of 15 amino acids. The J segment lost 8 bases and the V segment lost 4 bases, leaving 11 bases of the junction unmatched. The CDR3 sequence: CASSLGQLSPEKLFF. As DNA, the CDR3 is TGCGCCAGCAGCCTGGGACAGCTGAGCCCGGAAAAACTGTTTTTT.